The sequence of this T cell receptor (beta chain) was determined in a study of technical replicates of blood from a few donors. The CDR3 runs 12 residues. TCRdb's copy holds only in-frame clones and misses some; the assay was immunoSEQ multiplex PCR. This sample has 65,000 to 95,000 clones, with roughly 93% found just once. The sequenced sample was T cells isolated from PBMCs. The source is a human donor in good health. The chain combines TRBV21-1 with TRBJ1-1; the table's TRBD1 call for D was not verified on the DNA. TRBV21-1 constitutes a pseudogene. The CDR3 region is CASSNQGPEAFF. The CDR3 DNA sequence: TGTGCCAGCAGCAATCAGGGTCCTGAAGCTTTCTTT.